Listed below are T cell receptor beta chains from one sample, sequenced in a study of blood T cell repertoires in COVID-19. Generated by immunoSEQ multiplex PCR, the TCRdb table keeps only in-frame clones and is missing some. The sample records around 160,000 clones, approximately 90% being singletons. Sequenced material: peripheral blood. The receptors shown here come from a man aged 18 to 29 with acute or convalescent COVID-19. Each CDR3 is given without its conserved first and last residue. The D gene is left open where the match is weak.

V	D	CDR3
TRBV5-6	-	ASSLAGLESGELF
TRBV6-5	TRBD1	ASSTGQGHTEAF
TRBV11-2	TRBD1	ASTLPDRPEWGYT
TRBV19	-	ATETNAGISNTGELF
TRBV14	-	ASSQLRNTGELF
TRBV12-3/TRBV12-4	-	ASSSSSSYEQY
TRBV10-3	TRBD1	AISERQGRNYGYT
TRBV6-5	-	ASSYSPTGSGQPQH
TRBV19	TRBD2	ASSGTSGSSSYNEQF
TRBV24-1	TRBD1	ATSEGQGREKLF
TRBV6-5	TRBD2	ASSYNGGANTGELF
TRBV5-1	-	ASSLRETGNTIY
TRBV2	TRBD1	ASSGTATNYGYT
TRBV5-1	-	ASSWSGTDTQY
TRBV2	TRBD1	ASSGTGEGTEAF
TRBV5-1	TRBD1	ASSLDPGQGREQY
TRBV6-5	TRBD1	ASSPGQENSPLH
TRBV18	-	ASSPTRADTQY
TRBV27	TRBD2	ASSPLGSGKPGELF
TRBV27	-	ASSLSGGASQPQH
TRBV19	TRBD2	ASSIGGRYQETQY
TRBV9	TRBD1	ASSTSSGTGTNYGYT
TRBV6-4	-	ASSEVGGFKNIQY
TRBV13	TRBD1	ASSLRQGKTNYGYT
TRBV5-4	-	ASSRHDRLPYGYT
TRBV29-1	TRBD2	SVERNRRENEQY
TRBV6-2/TRBV6-3	-	ASSYSIPNYGYT
TRBV7-9	TRBD1	ASSSGTEDEKLF
TRBV5-1	-	ASSSTENTEAF
TRBV30	TRBD1	AWSVDRESVSYEQY
TRBV7-9	TRBD1	ASSLNRGTEAF
TRBV5-1	TRBD2	ASSPGLAGGHVREQY
TRBV6-5	TRBD1	ASSLRQGEAF